The 20 T cell receptor beta chains reported below all come from one sample, sequenced in a study of cytomegalovirus exposure and HLA in healthy donors. The PCR contained 60 Vbeta and 13 Jbeta primers. Only in-frame clones appear in the TCRdb table, and some are missing; sequencing was by immunoSEQ multiplex PCR. In the table there are 100,000 or so clones, about three quarters of which are singletons. The sample taken for sequencing was PBMCs. The receptors were sampled from a man aged 25 to 40 in good health and CMV-seropositive.

The chain links TRBV2 to TRBJ2-2; D remains unclear. Germline V gene sequence: CDR1 SNHLY, CDR2 FYNNEI. V lost 6 bases and J 3 bases, leaving 5 bases between the germline ends. CDR3 length equals 12 residues. The CDR3 sequence is CASSYYTGELFF. CDR3 nucleotides: TGTGCCAGCAGCTACTACACCGGGGAGCTGTTTTTT.

The chain couples TRBV2 to TRBJ2-5, with D unresolved. Germline V gene sequence: CDR1 SNHLY, CDR2 FYNNEI. This CDR3 spans 12 amino acids. Trimming left V 10 bases short and J 3 bases short, with 12 bases between. This CDR3 is CAILTEKETQYF. Written as DNA, the CDR3 is TGTGCCATCCTGACGGAGAAAGAGACCCAGTACTTC.

The genes are TRBV28 and TRBJ1-2, with D possibly being TRBD1 (5 bases). Trimming shortened V by 6 bases and J by 1 base, and 12 bases separated the two germline ends. Germline CDR1 is MDHEN and CDR2 is SYDVKM. CDR3 size: 14 residues. The CDR3 sequence is CASSPPGGNYGYTF. As DNA, the CDR3 is TGTGCCAGCAGCCCTCCGGGGGGTAACTATGGCTACACCTTC.

The chain carries TRBV27 and TRBJ1-2; tentatively, D is TRBD1 (5 bases). The V end was cut by 3 bases, the J end by 8 bases, with 10 bases between. This CDR3 spans 12 amino acids. Per the germline V gene, CDR1 is MNHEY and CDR2 is SMNVEV (reference sequence). CDR3 amino acids: CASSFAGGGYTF. DNA of the CDR3: TGTGCCAGCAGTTTCGCGGGGGGGGGCTACACCTTC.

The rearrangement uses TRBV9 and TRBJ1-1, with TRBD1 identical over 9 bases. The germline V gene encodes CDR1 SGDLS and CDR2 YYNGEE. V dropped 3 bases and J dropped 5; count of bases not matched to a gene: 2. The CDR3 consists of 13 residues. CDR3 DNA sequence: TGTGCCAGCAGCGAGACAGGGGGGACTGAAGCTTTCTTT. Translating it yields CASSETGGTEAFF.

The chain recombines TRBV7-8 with TRBJ2-4, with D possibly matching TRBD2 (6 bases). The CDR3 is 16 residues long. The germline CDR1 and CDR2 sequences are SGHVS and FQNEAQ. V dropped 5 bases and J dropped 4 bases, with 18 bases sitting between them. The CDR3 loop reads CASSPLASAGKNIQYF. CDR3 sequence (DNA): TGTGCCAGCAGCCCCCTCGCTTCGGCGGGGAAAAACATTCAGTACTTC.

This chain joins TRBV9 and TRBJ1-3; 12 bases are shared with TRBD1. Germline V CDR1 and CDR2: SGDLS, YYNGEE. The V and J ends lost 4 bases and 1 base, in that order; junction bases with no gene match: 12. This CDR3 comprises 19 residues. The CDR3: CASSFPGTGGEVSGNTIYF. Written as DNA, the CDR3 is TGTGCCAGCAGCTTTCCCGGGACAGGGGGCGAGGTATCTGGAAACACCATATATTTT.

The chain is built from TRBV29-1 and TRBJ1-2; 11 bases agree with TRBD1. Germline CDR1 and CDR2: SQVTM and ANQGSEA. Trimming cost V 3 bases and J 8 bases; bases outside gene matches: 5. This CDR3 comprises 13 residues. CDR3 protein: CSVDGQGAGGYTF. As DNA, the CDR3 is TGCAGCGTTGATGGACAGGGGGCGGGAGGCTACACCTTC.

The gene calls are TRBV9 and TRBJ1-2; 7 bases agree with TRBD1. V was clipped by 0 bases and J by 4 bases; unmatched bases: 6. This CDR3 region has 15 residues. The V gene's germline CDR1 is SGDLS and CDR2 YYNGEE. CDR3 nucleotides: TGTGCCAGCAGCGTAGCTAGGGGACAGTTCTATGGCTACACCTTC. Translating gives CASSVARGQFYGYTF.

The CDR3 region has the DNA TGTGCCAGCAGTTACTCGGGTAGCGTAAGCACAGATACGCAGTATTTT. It codes for CASSYSGSVSTDTQYF. The rearrangement joins TRBV6-5 to TRBJ2-3; the D gene is possibly TRBD2 (5 bases). The CDR3 consists of 16 residues. With 0 bases removed from V and 0 bases from J, the gap between germline ends came to 10 bases. Germline assignment: CDR1 MNHEY and CDR2 SVGAGI.

This clone has only one observation. This chain links TRBV6-5 with TRBJ2-3; possibly TRBD2 for D (6 bases). From germline, CDR1 is MNHEY and CDR2 SVGAGI. The CDR3 length is 16 residues. V gave up 0 bases and J gave up 0 bases, with 10 bases separating them. CDR3 sequence reads: CASSYSSSGSTDTQYF. CDR3 nucleotides: TGTGCCAGCAGTTACTCGAGCAGCGGGAGCACAGATACGCAGTATTTT.

The chain uses TRBV6-5 and TRBJ1-1, with 11 bases identical to TRBD1. J lost 6 bases, V lost 0 bases, and 3 bases had no gene match. This CDR3 has 15 amino acids. CDR1 and CDR2 from the germline V gene are MNHEY and SVGAGI. DNA of the CDR3: TGTGCCAGCAGTTACTCGGGACAGGGGGGCGCTGAAGCTTTCTTT. This translates into CASSYSGQGGAEAFF.

This chain uses TRBV18 with TRBJ2-3; D uncertain. Deletions cut 4 bases from V and 0 bases from J, with 8 bases between. The germline CDR1 and CDR2 sequences are KGHSH and LQKENI. This CDR3 comprises 14 residues. CDR3 sequence reads: CASSLSSSTDTQYF. The CDR3 coding sequence is TGTGCCAGCTCACTGTCCTCTAGCACAGATACGCAGTATTTT.

This clone was seen only once. The V and J genes are TRBV5-4 and TRBJ2-1; 8 bases map to TRBD1. V dropped 4 bases and J dropped 7; count of bases not matched to a gene: 7. Germline V gives CDR1 SGHNT, CDR2 YYREEE (reference sequence). CDR3 length: 14 amino acids. CDR3 DNA: TGTGCCAGCAGCCACAGGACAGGGTCGAATGAGCAGTTCTTC. Translating it yields CASSHRTGSNEQFF.

CDR3 nucleotide sequence: TGTGCCAGCAGTTTTTCCTCTTATCCCACCGGGGAGCTGTTTTTT. Its translation is CASSFSSYPTGELFF. The genes are TRBV27 and TRBJ2-2; D not resolved. Trimming stripped 3 bases from V and 4 bases from J, with 12 bases between. The CDR3 has 15 residues. Per germline, CDR1 MNHEY and CDR2 SMNVEV (reference sequence).

The CDR3 reads CASSLGAANTGELFF. For the CDR3, the DNA is TGTGCCAGCAGCTTGGGGGCAGCGAACACCGGGGAGCTGTTTTTT. The chain uses TRBV7-2 and TRBJ2-2, with D tentatively TRBD1 (6 bases). Trimming removed 3 bases from V and 0 bases from J, with 8 bases in between. Germline V gene sequence: CDR1 SGHTA, CDR2 FQGNSA. This CDR3 comprises 15 residues.

The rearrangement uses TRBV28 and TRBJ1-4; tentative D call: TRBD1 (6 bases). V dropped 4 bases and J dropped 10 bases, with 13 bases sitting between them. The CDR3 length is 13 residues. Germline V gene sequence: CDR1 MDHEN, CDR2 SYDVKM. The CDR3 here is CASSSSGVVKLFF. CDR3 DNA sequence: TGTGCCAGCAGTTCCTCAGGGGTTGTAAAACTGTTTTTT.

CDR3 coding DNA: TGTGCCAGCAGCTTAGGGGGCGCGTCCTACGAGCAGTACTTC. Amino acids: CASSLGGASYEQYF. The chain has TRBV7-6 and TRBJ2-7; the D gene is possibly TRBD1 (5 bases). V lost 1 base and J lost 1, with 8 bases in between. This CDR3 comprises 14 residues. The germline V gene encodes CDR1 SGHVS and CDR2 FNYEAQ.

This chain joins TRBV7-2 and TRBJ1-1; D is perhaps TRBD1 (5 bases). CDR3 length: 15 amino acids. Germline assignment: CDR1 SGHTA and CDR2 FQGNSA. V shed 5 bases and J shed 1 base, with 14 bases lying between them. In nucleotides, the CDR3 is TGTGCCAGCAGCCTCCAAAGACAGTCGAACACTGAAGCTTTCTTT. This codes for CASSLQRQSNTEAFF.

This chain joins TRBV2 and TRBJ1-2; D is ambiguous. The V end lost 3 bases, the J end lost 3 bases, and 8 bases lay between the germline ends. The CDR3 runs to 13 residues. Germline V gene sequence: CDR1 SNHLY, CDR2 FYNNEI. The CDR3 protein is CASSDPGDYGYTF. CDR3 coding DNA: TGTGCCAGCAGTGACCCGGGTGACTATGGCTACACCTTC.